This TCR beta chain came from a study of blood T cell repertoires in COVID-19. The overall study: The origin of the acute and convalescent COVID-19 samples was the United States, Italy and Spain.

Per the study methods: Amplified reference gene primers provided the basis for estimating nucleated cell counts. Sequencing used immunoSEQ multiplex PCR; TCRdb keeps in-frame clones, though not all of them. D and trimming come from the DNA, and the V and J calls and clone size come from that table. This table has 110,000 to 150,000 clones, over 70% appearing once. The CDR3 sequence is 15 residues long. Germline CDR1 and CDR2: WNHNN and SYGVQD (reference sequence). Trimming removed 3 bases from V and 7 bases from J, with 16 bases in between. The sequenced material came from peripheral blood. This sequence was found in a man in his 70s who had recovered from COVID-19. The V gene is TRBV10-1, the J gene TRBJ2-1, with a weak D call TRBD1 (6 bases). The CDR3 DNA is TGCGCCAGCAGTGATAGGGGGTCAGGAAGGAATGAGCAGTTCTTC. Amino acids: CASSDRGSGRNEQFF.